This T cell receptor (beta chain) was obtained from a study of T-cell reconstitution after alpha-beta-depleted transplantation in children. Points from the study as a whole: From surviving recipient T cells and thymic progenitors came the high day-60 TCRbeta diversity observed in some patients. One year post-transplant, T-cell counts and diversity were largely derived from T cells produced anew.

The CDR3 has 9 residues. CDR1 and CDR2 (germline): SGHTA, FQGNSA. On this clonotype itself: Its antigen is currently unknown. At one end, the junction sequence differs from germline, possibly due to a read error.

TCRbeta library preparation incorporated unique molecular identifiers. TCRdb processed the PCR reads anew with MiXCR; each CDR3 protein has one entry. This sample has 200,000 or so distinct CDR3 sequences; about 8.2% occur once, and the top ten carry 35% to 45%. The chain links TRBV7-2 to TRBJ1-2, with no clear D. Source: PBMCs, mostly from graft donor cells, taken 360 days after TCRalphabeta/CD19-depleted stem cell transplant. The TCR sequence derives from a male patient aged 2 to 9 who had a stem cell transplant for acute myeloid leukemia, so the T cells may come from the graft donor. The CDR3 loop reads CDSEYGYTF. CDR3 sequence (DNA): TGTGACAGCGAATACGGCTACACCTTC.